Listed below are T cell receptor beta chains from one sample, sequenced in a study of CXCR3-negative and CXCR3-positive naive CD8 T cells. TCRdb derives one entry per CDR3 protein from the 5' RACE reads, leaving out DNA. The sample's table shows under 85,000 distinct CDR3 sequences. The sequencing input was naive CXCR3+ CD8+ T cells from blood. The receptors shown here come from a human donor in good health. Some clones in this sample may be carry-over from other donors' samples. Each CDR3 is given with its conserved first and last residue.

V	J	CDR3
TRBV27	TRBJ1-2	CASSRTGGMYGYTF
TRBV7-9	TRBJ2-7	CASSLDSNGANSYEQYF
TRBV7-8	TRBJ2-3	CASSLAPAGGITDTQYF
TRBV3-1	TRBJ1-1	CASTGGGTEAFF
TRBV9	TRBJ2-1	CASSEGVEQFF
TRBV7-9	TRBJ2-1	CASSGLAGGSYNEQFF
TRBV6-5	TRBJ1-1	CASSYTPGSTEAFF
TRBV6-5	TRBJ2-2	CASSFAGNTGELFF
TRBV19	TRBJ2-1	CASSATSGATDEQFF
TRBV5-1	TRBJ1-1	CASSLGGQNEAFF
TRBV7-8	TRBJ1-2	CASTPSGGGYYYGYTF
TRBV6-2/TRBV6-3	TRBJ2-1	CASLKLAPGNEQFF
TRBV12-3/TRBV12-4	TRBJ1-2	CASSLQVFYGYTF
TRBV27	TRBJ1-1	CASSLSVWSEAFF
TRBV2	TRBJ2-5	CASRDPGSGQETQYF
TRBV28	TRBJ2-2	CASSYPTSGTNTGELFF
TRBV28	TRBJ2-1	CASSLVRNEQFF
TRBV28	TRBJ2-3	CASSFGSGGLPSTDTQYF
TRBV7-2	TRBJ1-5	CASSWGDGNQPQHF
TRBV5-1	TRBJ2-2	CASSLSRDTGELFF
TRBV6-5	TRBJ1-1	CASSYVRAKSEAFF
TRBV4-1	TRBJ2-5	CASSQDRGQETQYF
TRBV4-3	TRBJ2-7	CASSQERSPPYEQYF
TRBV20-1	TRBJ2-7	CSAFTTGVSYEQYF
TRBV29-1	TRBJ2-5	CSVQGGREQETQYF
TRBV28	TRBJ2-1	CASSSRDTYNEQFF
TRBV5-1	TRBJ1-1	CASSDGTNFDTEAFF
TRBV28	TRBJ1-5	CASTPDRGNNQPQHF
TRBV10-3	TRBJ2-7	CAIRRGLGAYEQYF
TRBV29-1	TRBJ2-1	CSFEGTGEYYEQFF
TRBV6-6	TRBJ2-5	CALGGGVGTQYF
TRBV9	TRBJ2-3	CASSPGLATSTDTQYF
TRBV12-3/TRBV12-4	TRBJ1-1	CASSDREIRNTEAFF
TRBV18	TRBJ1-1	CASSPLRVDFTEAFF
TRBV9	TRBJ2-2	CASSVDRAGPNTGELFF
TRBV5-1	TRBJ2-5	CASSLDSPGQKETQYF
TRBV4-1	TRBJ2-7	CASSQRVLSSYEQYF
TRBV12-3/TRBV12-4	TRBJ2-3	CASSHVGGQLITDTQYF
TRBV15	TRBJ1-1	CATSEGTEEAFF
TRBV3-1	TRBJ1-5	CASSPARGAQHF
TRBV20-1	TRBJ2-1	CSAPLGGASDYNEQFF
TRBV6-2/TRBV6-3	TRBJ2-7	CASSGPGQVPYEQYF
TRBV7-6	TRBJ1-1	CASSLGGAGNTEAFF
TRBV28	TRBJ2-4	CASSLARGGAKNIQYF
TRBV29-1	TRBJ2-3	CSVEIDGDGTDTQYF
TRBV5-1	TRBJ2-5	CASSLTGTPRNTNETQYF
TRBV5-1	TRBJ2-7	CASSLDRGIDEQYF